This T cell receptor beta chain is drawn from a study of T cells in women clearing cervical HPV infection. At the level of the study: Cases' blood sampling followed lesion detection by median approximately 140 days (90 to 200). Only a few women had HLA typing results available.

Sequencing was performed with immunoSEQ multiplex PCR; in TCRdb, only in-frame clones are kept and a portion is missing. This sample's clone table lists roughly 30,000 clones. V was clipped by 0 bases and J by 6 bases, with 9 bases between them. Germline CDR1 DFQATT, CDR2 SNEGSKA (reference sequence). This CDR3 comprises 13 residues. With respect to this clone: Sequencing ends 3 residues short of the CDR3 end; the germline J gene provides the rest.

This chain uses TRBV20-1 with TRBJ2-1; TRBD2 might be the D (5 bases). The specimen sequenced was blood buffy coat. The sequence was obtained from a woman aged 18-70 years with a cervical HPV16 infection that either progressed to CIN3+ or cleared (not recorded which). The DNA read from the CDR3 is TGCAGTGCTAGAGATCGAGGACTCAATGAG. Encoded protein: CSARDRGLNE. The whole CDR3 region reads CSARDRGLNEQFF.